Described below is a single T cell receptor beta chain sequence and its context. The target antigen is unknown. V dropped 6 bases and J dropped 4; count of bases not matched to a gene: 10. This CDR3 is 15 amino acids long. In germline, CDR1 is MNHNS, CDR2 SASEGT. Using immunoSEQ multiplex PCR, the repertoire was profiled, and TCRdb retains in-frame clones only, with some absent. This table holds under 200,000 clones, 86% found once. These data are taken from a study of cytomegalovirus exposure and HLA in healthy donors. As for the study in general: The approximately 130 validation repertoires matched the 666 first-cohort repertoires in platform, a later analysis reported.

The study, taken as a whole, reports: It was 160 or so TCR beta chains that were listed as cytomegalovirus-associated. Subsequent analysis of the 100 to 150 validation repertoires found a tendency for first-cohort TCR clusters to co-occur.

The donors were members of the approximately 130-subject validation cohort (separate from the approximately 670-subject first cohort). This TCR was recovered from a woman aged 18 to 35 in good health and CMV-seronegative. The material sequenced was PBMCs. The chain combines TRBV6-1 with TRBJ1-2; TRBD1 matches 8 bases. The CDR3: CASRTEPGTGYGYTF. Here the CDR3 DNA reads TGTGCCAGCAGGACCGAACCCGGGACAGGCTATGGCTACACCTTC.